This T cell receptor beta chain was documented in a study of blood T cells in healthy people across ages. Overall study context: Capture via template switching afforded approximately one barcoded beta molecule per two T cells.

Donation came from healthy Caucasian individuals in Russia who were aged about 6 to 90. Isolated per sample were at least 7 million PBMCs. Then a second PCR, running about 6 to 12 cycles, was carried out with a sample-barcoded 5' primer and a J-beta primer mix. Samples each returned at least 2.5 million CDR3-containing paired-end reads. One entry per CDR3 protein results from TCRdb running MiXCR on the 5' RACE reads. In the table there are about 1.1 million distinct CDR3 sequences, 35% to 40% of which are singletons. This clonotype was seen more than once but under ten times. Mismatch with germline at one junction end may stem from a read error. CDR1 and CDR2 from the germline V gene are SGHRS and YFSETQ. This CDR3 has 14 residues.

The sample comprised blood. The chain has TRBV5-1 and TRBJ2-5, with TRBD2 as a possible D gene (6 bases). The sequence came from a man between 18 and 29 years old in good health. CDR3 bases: TGTGCCAGCAGCTTACCGACTAGCCAAGAGACCCAGTACTTC. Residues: CASSLPTSQETQYF.